This T cell receptor (beta chain) was sequenced in a study of vaccination and CD4 T cells after COVID-19. This clonotype was seen only once. The antigen remains unidentified. As to treatment: roughly ten-day PBMC culture with coronavirus spike peptide pools or control peptides (ViraFEST assay). Scientists ran DNA taken from cultured CD4+ T cells through the Oncomine TCR Beta short-read assay for sequencing. TCRdb re-analysed the PCR reads in MiXCR, keeping a single row per CDR3 protein. The data contain about 16,000 distinct CDR3 sequences, roughly four fifths of them singletons. Findings and limits, study-wide: Spike mono-reactivity was evident in 304 of the 307 vaccine-specific clones derived from convalescent patients.

Germline CDR1 is SGHVS and CDR2 is FQNEAQ. V lost 1 base and J lost 0, with 18 bases in between. The CDR3 is 18 amino acids. The rearrangement joins TRBV7-8 to TRBJ1-2; D is unresolved. Source: CD4+ T cells from blood, cultured in vitro, taken after SARS-CoV-2 vaccination. The TCR was taken from a human donor who received a COVID-19 vaccine. The DNA of the CDR3 is TGTGCCAGCAGCTTAGAGGAGGGAAGGCCTTACACTAACTATGGCTACACCTTC. This gives the protein CASSLEEGRPYTNYGYTF.